The clone carrying this TCR beta chain was recorded at least ten times. What it recognizes is unknown. The sample belongs to a study of immune heterogeneity within non-small cell lung tumors. On the study more broadly: The tumors comprised a few squamous cell carcinomas, about 11 non-squamous carcinomas and 1 not otherwise specified.

The authors used roughly 650 ng of bulk tumor genomic DNA per sample as template. Several biopsies were collected from each primary tumor during surgery. They were spaced as far apart as possible within the tumor mass. Those enrolled were patients newly diagnosed with untreated non-small cell lung cancer and undergoing curative surgery. Trimming took off 2 bases at V and 1 base at J, with 11 bases between the two ends. The germline V gene has CDR1 SGHRS and CDR2 YFSETQ. CDR3 length equals 15 residues. The TCR beta CDR3 region underwent multiplex PCR amplification with 32 V and 13 J primers. TCRdb redid the calling of the multiplex PCR reads with MiXCR, one entry per CDR3 protein. The sample shows about 22,000 distinct CDR3 sequences, less than 35% of them seen only once. The study's findings and limits: Dominant CDR3 beta clonotypes repeated across a patient's tumor loci, while different loci held unique high-frequency clones.

Sequencing input: lung tumor tissue. The rearrangement links TRBV5-1 to TRBJ2-3; D is possibly TRBD1 (6 bases). This receptor was identified in a man aged 40-49 years with non-small cell lung cancer. CDR3 amino acids: CASSFSRGRTDTQYF. CDR3 DNA: TGCGCCAGCAGCTTTTCCAGGGGACGCACAGATACGCAGTATTTT.